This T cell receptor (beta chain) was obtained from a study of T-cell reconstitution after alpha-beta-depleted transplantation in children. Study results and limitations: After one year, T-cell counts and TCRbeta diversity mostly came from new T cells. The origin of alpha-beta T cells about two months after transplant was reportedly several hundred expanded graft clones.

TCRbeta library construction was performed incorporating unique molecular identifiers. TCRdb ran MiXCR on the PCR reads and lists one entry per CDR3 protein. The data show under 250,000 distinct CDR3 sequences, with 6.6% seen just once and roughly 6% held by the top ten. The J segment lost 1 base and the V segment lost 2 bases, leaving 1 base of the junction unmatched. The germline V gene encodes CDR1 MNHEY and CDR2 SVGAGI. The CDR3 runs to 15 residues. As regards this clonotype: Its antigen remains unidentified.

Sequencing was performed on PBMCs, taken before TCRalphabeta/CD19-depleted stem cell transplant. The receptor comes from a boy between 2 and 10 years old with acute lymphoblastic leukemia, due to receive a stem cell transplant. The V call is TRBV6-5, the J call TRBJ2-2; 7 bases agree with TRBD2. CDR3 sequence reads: CASSYGGGNTGELFF. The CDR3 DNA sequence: TGTGCCAGCAGTTACGGGGGGGGGAACACCGGGGAGCTGTTTTTT.